This T cell receptor (beta chain) was captured in a study of blood T cell repertoires in COVID-19. In this sample, this clone turned up once. Profiling relied on immunoSEQ multiplex PCR, and the TCRdb table lists in-frame clones only, not all of them. The sample contains approximately 330,000 clones, roughly 89% of which appear only once. Losses at the gene ends were 0 bases for V and 1 base for J; bases not matched to a gene: 6. The CDR3 has 18 residues. The V gene's germline CDR1 is MNHEY and CDR2 SMNVEV (reference sequence). The specimen was peripheral blood. The sequence derives from a woman in her thirties or forties with COVID-19, enrolled during active disease. The rearrangement uses TRBV27 and TRBJ1-5, with 10 bases lining up with TRBD1. The CDR3 spells CASSLSGDRGLSNQPQHF. In DNA, the CDR3 is TGTGCCAGCAGTTTATCGGGGGACAGGGGCCTAAGCAATCAGCCCCAGCATTTT.